The next 25 T cell receptor beta chains were all read from a single sample in a study of beta chain features in type 1 diabetes (dated by TCRdb to 2016 to 2018). Libraries came from the immunoSEQ multiplex PCR assay. The entire amount of isolated RNA was reverse transcribed using the High Capacity cDNA Reverse Transcription Kit, so the sequenced TCRB transcripts were expressed ones. TCRdb's version of the immuneACCESS table is confined to in-frame rearrangements and falls short of the full clone set. An unresolved V gene accounts for under half of the shortfall where checked; the remainder is of unknown origin. This sample holds 120,000 to 150,000 clones; approximately 52% were observed only once. Roughly 0.4% of the sample lies in the top ten. Material for sequencing was Tregs from blood. What the cell subset or site label conveys for this sample: regulatory CD4+ T cells. These receptors came from a man younger than 35 in good health.

This clone was recorded a few times. V and J are TRBV30 and TRBJ2-2; D call uncertain. V lost 3 bases and J lost 6, with 8 bases in between. From germline, CDR1 is GTSNPN and CDR2 SVGIG (reference sequence). This CDR3 comprises 12 residues. CDR3 sequence: CAWRPGPGELFF. In nucleotides, the CDR3 is TGTGCCTGGAGACCAGGTCCCGGGGAGCTGTTTTTT.

This clone was counted a few times. The genes are TRBV29-1 and TRBJ2-3, with D perhaps matching TRBD2 (7 bases). Trimming took off 1 base at V and 2 bases at J, with 22 bases between the two ends. Looked up from germline, CDR1 is SQVTM and CDR2 is ANQGSEA. The CDR3 covers 18 residues. The CDR3 coding sequence is TGCAGCGTTGAAGTTAGGGGGGGAGGGCCAAGGCACACAGATACGCAGTATTTT. Translated: CSVEVRGGGPRHTDTQYF.

This chain joins TRBV4-3 and TRBJ1-1, with TRBD1 as a possible D gene (5 bases). CDR3 size: 13 residues. Germline assignment: CDR1 LGHNA and CDR2 YSLEER. V gave up 3 bases and J gave up 5 bases, with 10 bases separating them. CDR3 sequence reads: CASSQVQGTEAFF. The CDR3 coding sequence is TGCGCCAGCAGCCAGGTTCAGGGAACTGAAGCTTTCTTT.

A word on this clone: Other nucleotide sequences from this sample produce the same CDR3. The chain joins TRBV9 to TRBJ2-1, with D perhaps TRBD2 (6 bases). This CDR3 contains 13 residues. V was cut by 2 bases and J by 6 bases, with 9 bases left in between. In germline, CDR1 is SGDLS, CDR2 YYNGEE. This CDR3 is CASSVSGGNEQFF. CDR3 bases: TGTGCCAGCAGCGTCTCCGGGGGCAATGAGCAGTTCTTC. The full variable domain, completed using reference TRBV9 and TRBJ2-1, is DSGVTQTPKHLITATGQRVTLRCSPRSGDLSVYWYQQSLDQGLQFLIQYYNGEERAKGNILERFSAQQFPDLHSELNLSSLELGDSALYFCASSVSGGNEQFFGPGTRLTVL.

The chain employs TRBV5-4 and TRBJ1-3, with D perhaps matching TRBD1 (5 bases). Trimming took 2 bases from V and 0 from J, leaving 9 bases between them. Looked up from germline, CDR1 is SGHNT and CDR2 is YYREEE (reference sequence). This CDR3 region has 15 residues. CDR3 amino acids: CASSLGTHSGNTIYF. The CDR3 nucleotides read TGTGCCAGCAGCTTAGGGACTCACTCTGGAAACACCATATATTTT.

The chain couples TRBV28 to TRBJ1-4; 7 bases match TRBD1. The trim removed 5 bases at V and 10 bases at J, leaving 13 bases unmatched. The CDR3 has 15 residues. The germline gives CDR1 MDHEN, CDR2 SYDVKM. CDR3 in DNA: TGTGCCAGCAGTGTAGGATCGACAGGGCCGATAAAACTGTTTTTT. This sequence encodes CASSVGSTGPIKLFF.

The V gene is TRBV19, the J gene TRBJ2-7; 8 bases map to TRBD1. Germline trimming cut 7 bases from V and 5 bases from J; bases unmatched to any gene: 7. CDR1 and CDR2 from the germline V gene are LNHDA and SQIVND (reference sequence). There are 13 residues in the CDR3. The CDR3 bases are TGTGCCAGTAAGTTGACAGGGGTGGACGAGCAGTACTTC. It specifies CASKLTGVDEQYF.

The chain couples TRBV28 to TRBJ2-1; 10 bases match TRBD2. Germline CDR1 is MDHEN and CDR2 is SYDVKM. This CDR3 contains 15 residues. The V segment lost 8 bases and the J segment 10 bases; nucleotides outside the gene matches: 14. CDR3 nucleotides: TGTGCCAGCCGCAGAACTAGCGGGATTTTCGGAGAGCAGTTCTTC. Translation: CASRRTSGIFGEQFF.

The CDR3 DNA reads as TGTGCCAGCAGCTTAGTGGGGGGTATGCGGGGAAACACCATATATTTT. This codes for CASSLVGGMRGNTIYF. V usage is TRBV7-2 and J usage is TRBJ1-3; a weak D match, TRBD1 (5 bases). Germline V CDR1 and CDR2: SGHTA, FQGNSA. With 1 base removed from V and 4 bases from J, the gap between germline ends came to 14 bases. This CDR3 region has 16 residues. Full variable domain (outside the CDR3, taken from reference TRBV7-2 and TRBJ1-3): GAGVSQSPSNKVTEKGKDVELRCDPISGHTALYWYRQSLGQGLEFLIYFQGNSAPDKSGLPSDRFSAERTGGSVSTLTIQRTQQEDSAVYLCASSLVGGMRGNTIYFGEGSWLTVV.

The chain is built from TRBV2 and TRBJ2-1; 14 bases align to TRBD2. The germline gives CDR1 SNHLY, CDR2 FYNNEI. The CDR3 sequence is 17 residues long. V was clipped by 7 bases and J by 4 bases; unmatched bases: 9. The CDR3 DNA is TGTGCCAGCAACAAACCCGGGACTAGCGGGGGATACAATGAGCAGTTCTTC. Its translation: CASNKPGTSGGYNEQFF.

The gene calls are TRBV7-2 and TRBJ1-1, with 8 nucleotides matching TRBD1. CDR1 and CDR2 from the germline V gene are SGHTA and FQGNSA. V dropped 5 bases and J dropped 4; count of bases not matched to a gene: 6. The CDR3 covers 14 residues. CDR3 sequence reads: CASSGRQGSTEAFF. For the CDR3, the DNA is TGTGCCAGCAGCGGACGACAGGGGTCCACTGAAGCTTTCTTT.

The J gene is TRBJ2-5, the V gene TRBV4-3, with 10 bases lining up with TRBD1. This CDR3 is 15 amino acids long. In germline, CDR1 is LGHNA, CDR2 YSLEER. J was trimmed by 5 bases and V by 2 bases; bases with no gene match: 5. For the CDR3, the DNA is TGCGCCAGCAGCCAACGGACAGGGGGATGGGAGACCCAGTACTTC. Translated: CASSQRTGGWETQYF.

This sequence joins TRBV5-1 and TRBJ2-7, with 8 nucleotides matching TRBD2. V lost 3 bases and J lost 2; bases outside the gene matches: 4. The CDR3 has 14 amino acids. The germline CDR1 and CDR2 sequences are SGHRS and YFSETQ. The CDR3, as DNA: TGCGCCAGCAGCTGGAGCGGGGGAACCTACGAGCAGTACTTC. Translating it yields CASSWSGGTYEQYF.

This chain joins TRBV28 and TRBJ2-7; tentatively, D is TRBD1 (6 bases). CDR1 MDHEN and CDR2 SYDVKM come from the germline V gene. With 2 bases removed from V and 7 bases from J, the gap between germline ends came to 15 bases. This CDR3 contains 14 residues. In DNA form, the CDR3 reads TGTGCCAGCAGTTTACCTGGGACAAGGAGGGAGCAGTACTTC. This translates into CASSLPGTRREQYF.

This clone has just one count. This rearrangement joins TRBV29-1 to TRBJ1-4; the match to TRBD1 covers 8 bases. CDR1 is SQVTM and CDR2 is ANQGSEA in the germline V gene. This CDR3 region has 14 residues. J gave up 8 bases and V 3 bases, and 8 bases lay outside the gene matches. CDR3 nucleotides: TGCAGCGTTGAGTCCCAGGGGGCAGGAGAAAAACTGTTTTTT. Translation gives CSVESQGAGEKLFF.

This rearrangement joins TRBV6-5 to TRBJ2-5; TRBD2 might be the D (6 bases). Trimming took 6 bases from V and 5 from J, leaving 13 bases between them. The germline gives CDR1 MNHEY, CDR2 SVGAGI. CDR3 length equals 13 residues. The CDR3 region is CASRVGGRETQYF. The CDR3 DNA follows: TGTGCCAGCAGGGTCGGGGGTCGGGAGACCCAGTACTTC.

This clone was seen only a few times. The chain uses TRBV27 and TRBJ1-5; D may be TRBD1 (6 bases). The CDR3 loop spans 15 amino acids. V was cut by 8 bases and J by 0 bases, with 14 bases left in between. The germline CDR1 and CDR2 sequences are MNHEY and SMNVEV (reference sequence). The CDR3 spells CASGKDSSSNQPQHF. In DNA, the CDR3 is TGTGCCAGCGGTAAGGACAGTAGTAGCAATCAGCCCCAGCATTTT.

The rearrangement uses TRBV20-1 and TRBJ2-6, with D unclear. The CDR3 loop spans 11 amino acids. V was cut by 6 bases and J by 4 bases, with 4 bases left in between. The V gene's germline CDR1 is DFQATT and CDR2 SNEGSKA (reference sequence). The CDR3 loop reads CSAAGANVLTF. The CDR3 DNA reads as TGCAGTGCCGCGGGGGCCAACGTCCTGACTTTC.

The chain recombines TRBV5-6 with TRBJ2-7; 9 nucleotides line up with TRBD1. CDR3 size: 18 residues. Looked up from germline, CDR1 is SGHDT and CDR2 is YYEEEE. J lost 3 bases, V lost 2 bases, and 15 bases had no gene match. CDR3 bases: TGTGCCAGCAGCTTTGGACAGGGGTCTCCTGTTTGGTACTACGAGCAGTACTTC. This encodes CASSFGQGSPVWYYEQYF.

This chain connects TRBV27 to TRBJ2-3; 8 bases match TRBD2. This CDR3 comprises 14 residues. Losses at the gene ends were 3 bases for V and 5 bases for J; bases not matched to a gene: 4. Germline values: CDR1 MNHEY, CDR2 SMNVEV (reference sequence). CDR3 nucleotides: TGTGCCAGCAGTTTTCTTCGGGAGGGAGATACGCAGTATTTT. Protein product: CASSFLREGDTQYF.

This clone came up once. The gene calls are TRBV19 and TRBJ1-5; D remains unclear. The CDR3 sequence is 13 residues long. CDR1 is LNHDA and CDR2 is SQIVND in the germline V gene (reference sequence). Deletions cut 5 bases from V and 4 bases from J, with 9 bases between. CDR3 in amino acids: CASSLKENQPQHF. The DNA for the CDR3 is TGTGCCAGTAGTCTCAAGGAGAATCAGCCCCAGCATTTT.

The DNA of the CDR3 is TGTGCCAGTAAAGTTGGGCAGGGGGACACCGGGGAGCTGTTTTTT. As protein: CASKVGQGDTGELFF. This chain joins TRBV19 and TRBJ2-2; 7 bases match TRBD1. After removal of 7 bases from V and 3 bases from J, the junction contained 8 bases not matched to a gene. CDR1 and CDR2 from the germline V gene are LNHDA and SQIVND (reference sequence). The CDR3 runs 15 residues.

There are a few counts of this clone. V and J are TRBV5-5 and TRBJ1-2; possibly TRBD1 for D (6 bases). The germline CDR1 and CDR2 sequences are SGHKS and YYEKEE (reference sequence). This CDR3 contains 13 residues. The V end was cut by 4 bases, the J end by 2 bases, with 9 bases between. CDR3 nucleotides: TGTGCCAGCAGCATGGACAGAAACTATGGCTACACCTTC. Translation gives CASSMDRNYGYTF.

This clone has a handful of counts. The chain employs TRBV9 and TRBJ2-3, with a possible D match to TRBD1 (5 bases). The V and J ends lost 2 bases and 5 bases respectively, with 12 bases between them. The germline gives CDR1 SGDLS, CDR2 YYNGEE. CDR3 length equals 14 residues. The CDR3 DNA follows: TGTGCCAGCAGCGTGCAGGGAACCGGAGATACGCAGTATTTT. It encodes CASSVQGTGDTQYF.

The chain couples TRBV28 to TRBJ1-2, with D tentatively TRBD1 (5 bases). The CDR3 has 14 amino acids. Trimming cost V 8 bases and J 8 bases, with 21 bases left between them. Germline lookup yields CDR1 MDHEN and CDR2 SYDVKM. The CDR3 loop is CASYSRPLWGGYTF. CDR3 in DNA: TGTGCCAGCTATAGTCGCCCGCTCTGGGGCGGCTACACCTTC.